The next 8 T cell receptor beta chains were all read from a single sample in a study of cytomegalovirus exposure and HLA in healthy donors. The PCR had 60 Vbeta and 13 Jbeta primers. Clones were sequenced by immunoSEQ multiplex PCR, and TCRdb holds only the in-frame ones, with some missing. The table has 50,000 to 75,000 clones, approximately 80% seen once. The sequenced sample consisted of PBMCs. The receptors originated from a woman aged 35 to 49 in good health and CMV-seronegative.

This sequence joins TRBV30 and TRBJ2-3, with 13 bases lining up with TRBD2. J lost 6 bases, V lost 0 bases, and 6 bases had no gene match. CDR1 and CDR2 (germline): GTSNPN, SVGIG (reference sequence). The CDR3 is made up of 16 amino acids. The CDR3 region is CAWSVPGLAGVDTQYF. The DNA of the CDR3 is TGTGCCTGGAGTGTACCCGGACTAGCGGGAGTTGATACGCAGTATTTT.

This chain links TRBV4-2 with TRBJ1-2; 9 bases agree with TRBD1. Germline V gene sequence: CDR1 LGHNA, CDR2 YNFKEQ. V lost 0 bases, J lost 6 bases, and 14 bases stayed unmatched. This CDR3 is built from 18 residues. The CDR3 DNA follows: TGTGCCAGCAGCCAAGATGGGGCGTTAGGGACAGGGCTTGATGGCTACACCTTC. Its protein product is CASSQDGALGTGLDGYTF.

The rearrangement joins TRBV2 to TRBJ1-1; 9 nucleotides line up with TRBD1. This CDR3 has 14 amino acids. Germline trimming cut 6 bases from V and 1 base from J; bases unmatched to any gene: 3. The germline CDR1 and CDR2 sequences are SNHLY and FYNNEI. The CDR3 loop reads CASRGGQGNTEAFF. CDR3 DNA sequence: TGTGCCAGCAGGGGGGGACAGGGGAACACTGAAGCTTTCTTT.

The chain couples TRBV28 to TRBJ1-5; 8 nucleotides match TRBD1. CDR1 is MDHEN and CDR2 is SYDVKM in the germline V gene. Trimming removed 3 bases from V and 6 bases from J; junction bases left unmatched: 10. This CDR3 region has 16 residues. The CDR3 DNA reads as TGTGCCAGCAGTTTGGCAGGGGGCCTAGCTAGTCAGCCCCAGCATTTT. It encodes CASSLAGGLASQPQHF. Drawing the rest from reference TRBV28 and TRBJ1-5, the complete variable domain is DVKVTQSSRYLVKRTGEKVFLECVQDMDHENMFWYRQDPGLGLRLIYFSYDVKMKEKGDIPEGYSVSREKKERFSLILESASTNQTSMYLCASSLAGGLASQPQHFGDGTRLSIL.

This rearrangement joins TRBV18 to TRBJ1-3, with a weak D call TRBD1 (5 bases). This CDR3 contains 15 residues. V lost 0 bases and J lost 2, with 8 bases in between. Looked up from germline, CDR1 is KGHSH and CDR2 is LQKENI. The CDR3 protein is CASSPPGAPGNTIYF. CDR3 in DNA: TGTGCCAGCTCACCACCAGGGGCGCCTGGAAACACCATATATTTT.

The chain links TRBV4-1 to TRBJ1-2, with D unclear. From germline, CDR1 is MGHRA and CDR2 YSYEKL. V gave up 0 bases and J gave up 0 bases, with 14 bases separating them. The CDR3 runs 17 residues. CDR3 loop: CASSQELVNVANYGYTF. DNA for the CDR3: TGCGCCAGCAGCCAAGAGTTGGTTAACGTAGCTAACTATGGCTACACCTTC.

V and J are TRBV9 and TRBJ1-5; possibly TRBD1 for D (6 bases). The CDR3 runs to 14 residues. The ends were cut back, 3 bases at V and 3 bases at J, with 10 bases in the middle. The germline V gene encodes CDR1 SGDLS and CDR2 YYNGEE. The CDR3 sequence is CASSGGTTNQPQHF. The CDR3, as DNA: TGTGCCAGCAGCGGGGGGACAACCAATCAGCCCCAGCATTTT.

The CDR3 sequence is CASRLPNSGYEQYF. CDR3 bases: TGTGCCAGCAGACTACCAAACTCGGGCTACGAGCAGTACTTC. The chain links TRBV28 to TRBJ2-7; D is uncertain. Trimming took 6 bases from V and 3 from J, leaving 15 bases between them. This CDR3 has 14 residues. Germline V gene sequence: CDR1 MDHEN, CDR2 SYDVKM.